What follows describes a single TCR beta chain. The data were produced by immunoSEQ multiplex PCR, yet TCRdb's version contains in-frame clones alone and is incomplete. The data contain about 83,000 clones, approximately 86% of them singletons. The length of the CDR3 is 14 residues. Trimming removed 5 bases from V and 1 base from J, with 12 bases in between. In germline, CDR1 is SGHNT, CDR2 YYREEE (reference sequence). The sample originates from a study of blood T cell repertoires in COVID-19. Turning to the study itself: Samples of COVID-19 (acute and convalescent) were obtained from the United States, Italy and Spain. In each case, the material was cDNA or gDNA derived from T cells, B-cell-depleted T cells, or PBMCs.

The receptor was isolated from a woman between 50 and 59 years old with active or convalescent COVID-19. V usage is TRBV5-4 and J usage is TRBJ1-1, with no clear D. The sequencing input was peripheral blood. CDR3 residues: CASRGPYRNTEAFF. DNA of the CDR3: TGTGCCAGCAGAGGCCCCTACAGGAACACTGAAGCTTTCTTT.